This section outlines one TCR beta chain sequence together with its context. What this receptor recognizes is not known. No qualities accompany the bases; no much larger clone lies one base away. The germline V gene sets CDR1 to LGHNA and CDR2 to YSLEER. The CDR3 spans 17 residues, from the cysteine through the phenylalanine. Of all the DNA, just the CDR3 is kept, 51 bases in frame from base 1. The method behind the library was 5' RACE. The sample was run on an Illumina HiSeq 2500. The second PCR ran for about 6 to 11 cycles and used a J-beta primer mix along with a sample-barcoded 5' primer. A template-switch 5' adaptor carrying 12 random nucleotides introduced a unique molecular identifier onto each TCR beta cDNA molecule. Each sample yielded at least 2.5 million CDR3-containing paired-end reads. First-strand cDNA was synthesized from all RNA with the Mint cDNA synthesis kit, primed by a TRBC-specific oligonucleotide. After uracil-DNA glycosylase treatment, a first 18-cycle PCR used universal primers M1SS and BC2_uni_R on all cDNA. The paper's data handling went like this. Normalization of each sample was performed by random selection of 1 million high-quality reads, each carrying a distinct molecular identifier. Reads sharing molecular identifiers were discarded rather than binned into consensus sequences. MiTCR, with a Q25 quality threshold and the strictest error-elimination algorithm, was used for CDR3 identification, clonotype clustering and error correction. A nonparametric unseen species model with Euler transformation was used to estimate lower-bound total TCR beta diversity. TCRdb applied fastp at Q25 and MiXCR to the public reads, then kept only in-frame beta chains. Each entry merges the rows of one CDR3 protein and shows their most common DNA and genes. The V and J calls come from TCRdb's annotation, not from the publication. Across this sample there are 700,000 or so distinct CDR3 sequences, with about 43% seen only once. Of the sample, 25% to 35% falls within the top ten clones.

The donors were roughly 39 Caucasian individuals from Russia, aged roughly 6 to 90 years, who were systemically healthy. Each donor gave around 9.5 milliliters of peripheral blood, collected into EDTA-treated Vacutainer tubes. PBMCs were isolated by Ficoll-Paque density-gradient centrifugation, with at least 6 million obtained per sample. Trizol reagent was used to extract total RNA from PBMCs, with at least 6 micrograms per sample. For every donor, flow cytometry on a PBMC aliquot measured the percentage of naive CD45RAhigh/CD27high T cells. This entry belongs to a study of blood T cells in healthy people across ages (dated by TCRdb to between 2015 and 2017). General notes on the study: In model experiments, roughly one uniquely barcoded TCR beta cDNA molecule per two T cells was captured by template switching. Donors were grouped into four age groups: young (average approximately 16 years), middle-aged (roughly 37), aged (62) and long-lived (about 82). Using deep sequencing normalized with unique cDNA molecular identifiers, the study measured how TCR beta repertoire diversity changes with age. To avoid experimental bias, donors of different ages were spread randomly across the sequencing lanes. The study analyzed two additional independent replicas of 1 million unique cDNA reads from the same blood draw for two donors, one aged 18 to 30 and one aged 80 or older.

Here is what the overall study found, with its caveats: Since profiling was done on bulk unsorted PBMCs, naive and antigen-experienced compartments could not be conclusively compared. The CMV infection status of donors was not known, potentially confounding age-related changes in expanded clonotypes. Compared with the aged group, the long-lived group had more naive CD4+ T cells, fewer expanded clones and increased TCR diversity, suggesting age selection. Observed TCR beta diversity per million T cells fell roughly linearly with age, and a significant reduction was already apparent by age around 40. The percentage of naive T cells measured by flow cytometry correlated strongly with observed TCR beta diversity. Total diversity estimates from one million sequenced T cells were considered lower bounds and underestimates.

This TCR derives from a man aged 80 or over in good health. The specimen sequenced was blood. This chain joins TRBV4-3 to TRBJ2-4; TRBD1 agrees with 9 junctional bases. The DNA end is a closer match to TRBJ2-7, so the J assignment may be wrong. This receptor carries the CDR3 CASSQDYPQGASSEQYF. In nucleotides, the sequence is TGCGCCAGCAGCCAAGATTACCCACAGGGGGCAAGTTCCGAGCAGTACTTC.